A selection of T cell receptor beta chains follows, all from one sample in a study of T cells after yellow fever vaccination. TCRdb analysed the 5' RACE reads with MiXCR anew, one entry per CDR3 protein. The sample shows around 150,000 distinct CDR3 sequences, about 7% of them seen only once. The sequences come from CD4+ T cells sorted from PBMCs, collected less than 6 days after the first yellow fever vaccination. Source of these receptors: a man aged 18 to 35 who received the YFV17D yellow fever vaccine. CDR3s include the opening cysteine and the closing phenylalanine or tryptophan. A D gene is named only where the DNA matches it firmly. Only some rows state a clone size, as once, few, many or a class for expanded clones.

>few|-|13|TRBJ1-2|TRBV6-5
CASSRGRARGYTF
TGTGCCAGCAGCCGCGGCAGGGCTCGAGGCTACACCTTC
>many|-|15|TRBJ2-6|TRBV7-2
CASSLAGSGANVLTF
TGTGCCAGCAGCTTAGCGGGATCTGGGGCCAACGTCCTGACTTTC
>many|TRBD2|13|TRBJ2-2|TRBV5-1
CASSAAGYGELFF
TGCGCCAGCAGCGCAGCGGGGTACGGGGAGCTGTTTTTT
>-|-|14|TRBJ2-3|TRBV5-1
CASSLVSRTDTQYF
TGCGCCAGCAGCTTAGTCTCCCGCACAGATACGCAGTATTTT
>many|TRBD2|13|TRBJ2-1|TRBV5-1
CASRREPGNEQFF
TGCGCCAGCAGGCGGGAGCCTGGGAATGAGCAGTTCTTC
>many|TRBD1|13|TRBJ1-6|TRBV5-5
CASSPDRDSPLHF
TGTGCCAGCAGCCCGGACAGGGATTCACCCCTCCACTTT
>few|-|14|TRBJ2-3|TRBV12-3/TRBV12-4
CASSLRGFTDTQYF
TGTGCCAGCAGTCTTCGGGGGTTCACAGATACGCAGTATTTT
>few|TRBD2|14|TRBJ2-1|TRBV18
CASSPIGGMNEQFF
TGTGCCAGCTCACCAATCGGGGGGATGAATGAGCAGTTCTTC
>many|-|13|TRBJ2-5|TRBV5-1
CASSGVSQETQYF
TGCGCCAGCTCAGGGGTCAGTCAAGAGACCCAGTACTTC
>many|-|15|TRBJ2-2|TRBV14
CASSQEWEPTGELFF
TGTGCCAGCAGCCAAGAATGGGAACCCACCGGGGAGCTGTTTTTT
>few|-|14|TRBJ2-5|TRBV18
CASSPVEGQETQYF
TGTGCCAGCTCACCGGTGGAAGGACAAGAGACCCAGTACTTC
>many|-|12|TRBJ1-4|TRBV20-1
CSARGVREKLFF
TGCAGTGCTAGGGGGGTCCGTGAAAAACTGTTTTTT
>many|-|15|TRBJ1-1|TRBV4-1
CASSKKGHDNTEAFF
TGCGCCAGCAGCAAAAAGGGACACGACAACACTGAAGCTTTCTTT
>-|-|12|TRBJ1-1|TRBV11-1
CASSRGWGQAFF
TGTGCCAGCAGCCGTGGCTGGGGGCAAGCTTTCTTT
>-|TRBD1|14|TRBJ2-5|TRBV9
CASSATGVFETQYF
TGTGCCAGCAGCGCAACAGGGGTTTTTGAGACCCAGTACTTC
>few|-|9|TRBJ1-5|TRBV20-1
CSAPGSQHF
TGCAGTGCTCCGGGATCCCAGCATTTT
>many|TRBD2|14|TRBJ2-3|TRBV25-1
CASTPGGFTDTQYF
TGTGCCAGCACCCCGGGGGGGTTCACAGATACGCAGTATTTT
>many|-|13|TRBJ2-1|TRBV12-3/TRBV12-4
CASSSASYNEQFF
TGTGCCAGCAGCTCAGCCTCCTACAATGAGCAGTTCTTC
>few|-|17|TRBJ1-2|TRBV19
CASSIDPPDSLLKGYTF
TGTGCCAGTAGTATAGATCCTCCGGACAGCCTTCTGAAGGGCTACACCTTC
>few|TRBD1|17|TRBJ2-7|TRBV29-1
CGASPRAGTGYGHEQYF
TGCGGCGCCTCCCCCCGCGCCGGGACAGGGTATGGCCACGAGCAGTACTTC
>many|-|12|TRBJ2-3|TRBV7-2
CASSSYTDTQYF
TGTGCCAGCAGCTCTTACACAGATACGCAGTATTTT
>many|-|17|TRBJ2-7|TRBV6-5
CASSYSIGRGASYEQYF
TGTGCCAGCAGTTACTCGATCGGTCGGGGAGCCTCCTACGAGCAGTACTTC
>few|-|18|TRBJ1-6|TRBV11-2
CASSPAAYGTFLGVPLHF
TGTGCCAGCAGCCCGGCCGCTTATGGGACATTTTTGGGGGTTCCCCTCCACTTT
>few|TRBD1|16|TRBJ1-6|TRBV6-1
CATGTGTVNYNSPLHF
TGTGCCACCGGGACAGGGACCGTTAACTATAATTCACCCCTCCACTTT
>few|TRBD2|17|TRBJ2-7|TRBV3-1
CASSLRVSGGSSYEQYF
TGTGCCAGCAGCCTGCGGGTTAGCGGGGGTAGCTCCTACGAGCAGTACTTC
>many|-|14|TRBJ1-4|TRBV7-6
CASSLWATNEKLFF
TGTGCCAGCAGCTTATGGGCAACTAATGAAAAACTGTTTTTT
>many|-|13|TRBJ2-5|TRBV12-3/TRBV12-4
CASSSAPGETQYF
TGTGCCAGCAGTTCCGCCCCGGGGGAGACCCAGTACTTC
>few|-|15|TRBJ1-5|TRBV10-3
CAISESGGPGQPQHF
TGTGCCATCAGTGAGTCAGGGGGGCCAGGTCAGCCCCAGCATTTT
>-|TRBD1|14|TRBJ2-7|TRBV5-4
CASSGGQGFYEQYF
TGTGCCAGCAGCGGTGGACAGGGTTTCTACGAGCAGTACTTC
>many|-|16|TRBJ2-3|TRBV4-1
CASSQVKGPRPDTQYF
TGCGCCAGCAGCCAAGTTAAGGGACCCCGTCCCGATACGCAGTATTTT
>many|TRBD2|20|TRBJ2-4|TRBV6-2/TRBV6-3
CASSSNPTSGGGRSKNIQYF
TGTGCCAGCAGTTCCAACCCGACTAGCGGGGGTGGCCGTAGCAAAAACATTCAGTACTTC
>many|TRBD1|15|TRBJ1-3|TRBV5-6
CASRSRDSSGNTIHF
TGTGCCAGCCGGAGTCGGGACAGCTCTGGAAACACCATACATTTT
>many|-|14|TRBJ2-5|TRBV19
CASSMTVIQETQYF
TGTGCCAGTAGTATGACGGTTATCCAAGAGACCCAGTACTTC
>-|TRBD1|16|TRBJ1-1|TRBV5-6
CASSHRDSEGVTEAFF
TGTGCCAGCAGCCACCGGGACAGCGAAGGGGTCACTGAAGCTTTCTTT
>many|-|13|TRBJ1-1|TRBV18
CASSPGGDTEAFF
TGTGCCAGCTCACCGGGGGGGGACACTGAAGCTTTCTTT
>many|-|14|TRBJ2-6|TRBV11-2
CASSFGSGANVLTF
TGTGCCAGCAGCTTCGGGTCTGGGGCCAACGTCCTGACTTTC
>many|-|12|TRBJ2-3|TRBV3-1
CASSDGTDTQYF
TGTGCCAGCAGCGATGGGACAGATACGCAGTATTTT
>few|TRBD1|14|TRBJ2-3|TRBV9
CASSLQGYTDTQYF
TGTGCCAGCAGCCTACAGGGGTACACAGATACGCAGTATTTT
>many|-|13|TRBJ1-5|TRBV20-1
CSATGSRNQPQHF
TGCAGTGCCACCGGTAGTCGCAATCAGCCCCAGCATTTT
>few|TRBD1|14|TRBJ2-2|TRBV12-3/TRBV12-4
CASSWGQMTGELFF
TGTGCCAGCAGTTGGGGACAGATGACCGGGGAGCTGTTTTTT
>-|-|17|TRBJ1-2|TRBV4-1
CASSQRVGGTGHYGYTF
TGCGCCAGCAGCCAACGGGTAGGAGGGACTGGCCACTATGGCTACACCTTC
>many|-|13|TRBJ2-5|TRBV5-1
CASSWGVQETQYF
TGCGCCAGCAGCTGGGGGGTTCAAGAGACCCAGTACTTC
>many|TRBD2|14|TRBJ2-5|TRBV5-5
CASSSGEGHETQYF
TGTGCCAGCAGCTCCGGGGAGGGGCACGAGACCCAGTACTTC